Following are 17 T cell receptor beta chains from one sample sequenced in a study of T cells in Graves' hyperthyroidism and ophthalmopathy. Researchers took RNA transcripts and amplified the TCR beta CDR3 regions from them. With the HTBI primer set, the TCR CDR3 went through a first round of RT-PCR. Each CDR3 protein gets one entry after TCRdb re-called the multiplex PCR reads with MiXCR. This table has about 480,000 distinct CDR3 sequences, under 15% appearing once. The sequencing input was blood. These receptors were collected from a woman aged 18-35 years with Graves' hyperthyroidism.

This clonotype was seen many times. The chain recombines TRBV10-3 with TRBJ2-2; 7 nucleotides agree with TRBD1. The V and J ends lost 11 bases and 2 bases, in that order; junction bases with no gene match: 8. From germline, CDR1 is ENHRY and CDR2 SYGVKD. The CDR3 covers 14 residues. CDR3 sequence (DNA): TGTGCCTTACCCCGGGACAGCAACACCGGGGAGCTGTTTTTT. This translates into CALPRDSNTGELFF.

This clonotype has a handful of counts. This rearrangement joins TRBV24-1 to TRBJ2-6, with D hard to call. This CDR3 contains 18 residues. Germline V gene data show CDR1 as KGHDR and CDR2 as SFDVKD. The V end lost 5 bases, the J end lost 1 base, and 17 bases lay between the germline ends. CDR3 in amino acids: CATSATRASTSGANVLTF. CDR3 nucleotide sequence: TGTGCCACCAGTGCCACCCGGGCCTCCACATCTGGGGCCAACGTCCTGACTTTC.

The sample holds many counts of this clonotype. V gene TRBV27 combines with J gene TRBJ1-2; no reliable D call. CDR1 and CDR2 (germline): MNHEY, SMNVEV (reference sequence). With 6 bases removed from V and 4 bases from J, the gap between germline ends came to 9 bases. The CDR3 is 12 amino acids. In DNA, the CDR3 is TGTGCCAGCAGCACCGGCCTCTATGGCTACACCTTC. Its protein product is CASSTGLYGYTF.

The CDR3 coding sequence is TGCGCCAGCAGCTTGGTAGGGGAAGATGGCTACACCTTC. Translated, it gives CASSLVGEDGYTF. The chain recombines TRBV5-1 with TRBJ1-2; maybe TRBD1 (5 bases). The CDR3 covers 13 residues. V was cut by 0 bases and J by 6 bases, with 9 bases left in between. Germline V gives CDR1 SGHRS, CDR2 YFSETQ.

As to this clonotype: A much more abundant neighbour one base away suggests this may be a read error. V is TRBV11-3 and J is TRBJ2-7; D remains unclear. CDR3 length equals 11 residues. In germline, CDR1 is SGHNT, CDR2 YENEEA. The CDR3 sequence: CAGSLAREQYF. Here the CDR3 DNA reads TGTGCCGGCAGCTTAGCAAGGGAGCAGTACTTC.

The rearrangement joins TRBV27 to TRBJ2-6; D is undetermined. This CDR3 has 15 residues. Looked up from germline, CDR1 is MNHEY and CDR2 is SMNVEV (reference sequence). V was shortened by 2 bases and J by 4 bases, with 9 bases between the two germline ends. The CDR3 spells CASSLRVMGANVLTF. Here the CDR3 DNA reads TGTGCCAGCAGTTTAAGGGTTATGGGGGCCAACGTCCTGACTTTC.

This clonotype was recorded many times. The V call is TRBV11-2, the J call TRBJ1-2; D gene unclear. This CDR3 has 13 residues. CDR1 SGHAT and CDR2 FQNNGV come from the germline V gene. Trimming removed 5 bases from V and 0 bases from J, with 7 bases in between. For the CDR3, the DNA is TGTGCCAGCAGCGCGCCCGCTAACTATGGCTACACCTTC. This sequence encodes CASSAPANYGYTF.

The chain employs TRBV7-6 and TRBJ2-1, with 10 bases fitting TRBD2. The CDR3 totals 16 residues. Looked up from germline, CDR1 is SGHVS and CDR2 is FNYEAQ. With 0 bases clipped from V and 8 bases from J, the junction kept 7 bases outside the gene matches. For the CDR3, the DNA is TGTGCCAGCAGCTTAGCGTTAGCGGGAGGCCCCGATGAGCAGTTCTTC. This sequence encodes CASSLALAGGPDEQFF.

About this clonotype itself: This may come from a read error, since a much larger clone is one base off. The V call is TRBV5-1, the J call TRBJ1-4; weak D call: TRBD1 (5 bases). Germline V gene lookup returns CDR1 SGHRS and CDR2 YFSETQ. The CDR3 is 14 residues long. CDR3 sequence (DNA): TGCGCCAGCTCGACAGTTGCAACTAGTGAAAAACTGTTTTTT. Translation: CASSTVATSEKLFF.

This clonotype was observed many times. The chain uses TRBV30 and TRBJ1-6; possible D gene TRBD1, 6 bases. V dropped 5 bases and J dropped 7 bases, with 15 bases sitting between them. Germline CDR1 reads GTSNPN; CDR2 reads SVGIG (reference sequence). This CDR3 has 14 residues. CDR3 in DNA: TGTGCCTGGGACCGACAGGCCCTCAATTCACCCCTCCACTTT. It codes for CAWDRQALNSPLHF.

This clonotype was picked up a small number of times. This chain joins TRBV13 and TRBJ2-1, with a tentative D call TRBD2 (5 bases). In germline, CDR1 is PRHDT, CDR2 FYEKMQ (reference sequence). This CDR3 has 14 residues. V shed 5 bases and J shed 1 base, with 9 bases lying between them. As DNA, the CDR3 is TGTGCCAGCAGCCCCCGGGAATCCTACAATGAGCAGTTCTTC. Protein: CASSPRESYNEQFF. The entire variable domain, with the rest obtained from reference TRBV13 and TRBJ2-1, is as follows: AAGVIQSPRHLIKEKRETATLKCYPIPRHDTVYWYQQGPGQDPQFLISFYEKMQSDKGSIPDRFSAQQFSDYHSELNMSSLELGDSALYFCASSPRESYNEQFFGPGTRLTVL.

The sample holds many counts of this clonotype. The gene calls are TRBV6-1 and TRBJ2-7; 12 bases are shared with TRBD2. Germline assignment: CDR1 MNHNS and CDR2 SASEGT. The ends lost 6 bases at V and 5 bases at J; junction bases unmatched: 11. This CDR3 has 16 amino acids. The CDR3 nucleotides read TGTGCCAGCAGGACTCCCTCTAGCGGGAGGGCCAACGAGCAGTACTTC. Amino acids: CASRTPSSGRANEQYF.

This clonotype was observed many times. CDR3 coding DNA: TGTGCCATCAGTGAGGGACTAGCGGGATCCTACGAGCAGTACTTC. It is translated as CAISEGLAGSYEQYF. The chain uses TRBV10-3 and TRBJ2-7, with 12 bases identical to TRBD2. From germline, CDR1 is ENHRY and CDR2 SYGVKD. The CDR3 runs 15 residues. V was pared by 2 bases and J by 1 base, with 0 bases of the junction left unmatched.

This clonotype was counted at least ten times. The chain is built from TRBV20-1 and TRBJ2-2; TRBD1 matches 7 bases. The CDR3 has 14 residues. The V and J ends lost 4 bases and 3 bases, in that order; junction bases with no gene match: 5. CDR1 and CDR2 from the germline V gene are DFQATT and SNEGSKA (reference sequence). CDR3 bases: TGCAGTGCTAACGACAGGGTGGACACCGGGGAGCTGTTTTTT. Translation: CSANDRVDTGELFF.

The CDR3: CASSDSSESTDTQYF. The DNA of the CDR3 is TGTGCCAGCAGTGACTCTAGCGAAAGCACAGATACGCAGTATTTT. The rearrangement links TRBV6-4 to TRBJ2-3; TRBD2 might be the D (5 bases). The germline gives CDR1 MRHNA, CDR2 SNTAGT. There are 15 residues in the CDR3. Trimming left V 0 bases short and J 0 bases short, with 7 bases between.

There are many counts of this clonotype. CDR3 loop: CATSDPGGQETQYF. CDR3 nucleotide sequence: TGTGCCACCAGTGACCCAGGGGGCCAAGAGACCCAGTACTTC. This rearrangement joins TRBV24-1 to TRBJ2-5, with 7 bases matching TRBD1. The J segment lost 1 base and the V segment lost 4 bases, leaving 2 bases of the junction unmatched. The germline CDR1 and CDR2 sequences are KGHDR and SFDVKD. The CDR3 length is 14 residues.

The V call is TRBV3-1, the J call TRBJ2-3; TRBD2 agrees at 10 bases. Losses at the gene ends were 4 bases for V and 13 bases for J; bases not matched to a gene: 11. The CDR3 has 14 amino acids. Germline V gene sequence: CDR1 LGHDT, CDR2 YNNKEL (reference sequence). This chain's CDR3 is CASSPRTSGYREYF. The CDR3 DNA reads as TGTGCCAGCAGCCCACGGACTAGCGGATACAGGGAGTATTTT.